The next 30 T cell receptor beta chains were all read from a single sample in a study of PD-1 blockade in classical Hodgkin lymphoma. Profiled with immunoSEQ multiplex PCR; TCRdb holds only in-frame clones, not every one. The sample has under 25,000 clones, roughly 77% seen once. Time point noted: cycle 4 day 1 (C4D1), after six to seven weeks of nivolumab. All patients relapsed after autologous stem cell transplantation, and brentuximab vedotin exposure varied. Sequenced here: peripheral blood mononuclear cells (PBMCs), sampled before the fourth cycle of nivolumab. Receptor source: a human donor with classical Hodgkin lymphoma.

The V call is TRBV6-1, the J call TRBJ2-2; maybe TRBD1 (5 bases). Germline lookup yields CDR1 MNHNS and CDR2 SASEGT. The CDR3 is made up of 14 amino acids. The germline V and J ends were trimmed by 8 bases and 5 bases, with 15 bases remaining between them. CDR3 protein: CASFGRVLTGELFF. The CDR3 DNA is TGTGCCAGCTTCGGCAGGGTCCTAACCGGGGAGCTGTTTTTT.

The chain uses TRBV6-5 and TRBJ2-1; maybe TRBD1 (5 bases). Per germline, CDR1 MNHEY and CDR2 SVGAGI. This CDR3 is built from 14 residues. Trimming took off 5 bases at V and 6 bases at J, with 14 bases between the two ends. The CDR3 spells CASSPSPRGNEQFF. CDR3 coding DNA: TGTGCCAGCAGTCCTAGTCCTAGGGGCAATGAGCAGTTCTTC.

CDR3 sequence: CASLPGGFGDSQPQHF. The CDR3 region has the DNA TGTGCCAGCCTTCCGGGCGGGTTCGGGGACTCTCAGCCCCAGCATTTT. The rearrangement links TRBV28 to TRBJ1-5; tentatively, D is TRBD1 (5 bases). Germline V gene lookup returns CDR1 MDHEN and CDR2 SYDVKM. Trimming took off 8 bases at V and 6 bases at J, with 23 bases between the two ends. This CDR3 contains 16 residues.

As to this clone: A junction boundary mismatches the germline segment, possibly from a read error. CDR3 region: CASSLGSGQETQYF. The CDR3 DNA sequence: TGTGCTAGCAGCTTAGGGTCTGGGCAAGAGACCCAGTACTTC. The gene calls are TRBV7-7 and TRBJ2-5; D is ambiguous. The CDR3 consists of 14 residues. CDR1 is SSHAT, CDR2 FNYEAQ, per germline (reference sequence).

The rearrangement joins TRBV4-1 to TRBJ1-4, with D uncertain. Between the trimmed V and J ends, which lost 4 bases and 4 bases, there was a span of 13 bases. The CDR3 consists of 15 residues. Germline loops: CDR1 MGHRA, CDR2 YSYEKL. In DNA, the CDR3 is TGCGCCAGCAGCCTAGCGGCGCGGAGTAATGAAAAACTGTTTTTT. This translates into CASSLAARSNEKLFF.

This chain uses TRBV10-3 with TRBJ2-1; 7 bases fit TRBD2. This CDR3 contains 15 residues. Per germline, CDR1 ENHRY and CDR2 SYGVKD. With V trimmed by 0 bases and J by 7 bases, 6 bases remained unmatched. In nucleotides, the CDR3 is TGTGCCATCAGTGAGTCGGGTCTAGCGGCGAATGAGCAGTTCTTC. This codes for CAISESGLAANEQFF.

The chain combines TRBV11-3 with TRBJ1-6; D might be TRBD1 (5 bases). Germline-derived CDR1 and CDR2 are SGHNT and YENEEA. Trimming removed 4 bases from V and 6 bases from J, with 10 bases in between. This CDR3 is built from 14 residues. The CDR3 nucleotides are TGTGCCAGCAGCTATGGCCAGGGTAATTCACCCCTCCACTTT. Its protein product is CASSYGQGNSPLHF.

The rearrangement joins TRBV10-3 to TRBJ2-7, with D perhaps matching TRBD1 or TRBD2 (5 bases each). Deletions cut 10 bases from V and 6 bases from J, with 22 bases between. From germline, CDR1 is ENHRY and CDR2 SYGVKD. The CDR3 runs to 14 residues. The CDR3 sequence is CASSTGTPASEQYF. The CDR3 coding sequence is TGTGCCAGTTCCACCGGGACCCCCGCCTCCGAGCAGTACTTC.

This clone was detected a few times. The chain combines TRBV4-1 with TRBJ1-1; D may be TRBD1 (5 bases). Germline V gene data show CDR1 as MGHRA and CDR2 as YSYEKL. The CDR3 sequence is 13 residues long. Trimming shortened V by 3 bases and J by 3 bases, and 8 bases separated the two germline ends. The CDR3 loop reads CASSHPRDTEAFF. In DNA, the CDR3 is TGCGCCAGCAGCCACCCCAGGGACACTGAAGCTTTCTTT.

This rearrangement joins TRBV19 to TRBJ1-2; D may be TRBD1 (5 bases). Deletions cut 8 bases from V and 2 bases from J, with 12 bases between. The CDR3 runs to 13 residues. CDR1 LNHDA and CDR2 SQIVND come from the germline V gene (reference sequence). In nucleotides, the CDR3 is TGTGCCAGTTCCGCTGGGGCGAACTATGGCTACACCTTC. Translated: CASSAGANYGYTF.

The chain uses TRBV9 and TRBJ2-3; TRBD2 aligns across 10 bases. The ends lost 0 bases at V and 8 bases at J; junction bases unmatched: 12. This CDR3 comprises 17 residues. CDR1 and CDR2 (germline): SGDLS, YYNGEE. The CDR3 sequence: CASSVEATGLAGGTQYF. Written as DNA, the CDR3 is TGTGCCAGCAGCGTAGAGGCTACGGGGTTAGCGGGGGGTACGCAGTATTTT.

This clone showed up just once. The chain employs TRBV5-1 and TRBJ1-2; D is ambiguous. V was trimmed by 0 bases and J by 2 bases, leaving 8 bases between them. Germline V CDR1 and CDR2: SGHRS, YFSETQ. This CDR3 region has 14 residues. The CDR3 sequence is CASSLVIANYGYTF. Here the CDR3 DNA reads TGCGCCAGCAGCTTGGTAATAGCCAACTATGGCTACACCTTC.

The rearrangement uses TRBV11-3 and TRBJ2-1; tentatively, D is TRBD1 (6 bases). The CDR3 loop spans 15 amino acids. With 0 bases removed from V and 5 bases from J, the gap between germline ends came to 11 bases. Germline lookup yields CDR1 SGHNT and CDR2 YENEEA. The CDR3: CASSLDWGPNNEQFF. CDR3 DNA sequence: TGTGCCAGCAGCTTAGATTGGGGGCCCAACAATGAGCAGTTCTTC.

This rearrangement joins TRBV5-6 to TRBJ1-1, with unresolved D. Germline V lookup: CDR1 SGHDT, CDR2 YYEEEE. The CDR3 is made up of 14 amino acids. Trimming cost V 3 bases and J 0 bases, with 9 bases left between them. The CDR3 bases are TGTGCCAGCAGCTACGAGGTCTTGAACACTGAAGCTTTCTTT. Its protein product is CASSYEVLNTEAFF.

V is TRBV9 and J is TRBJ2-7, with 7 bases lining up with TRBD1. The CDR3 loop spans 14 amino acids. Germline V gene sequence: CDR1 SGDLS, CDR2 YYNGEE. The V segment lost 3 bases and the J segment 2 bases; nucleotides outside the gene matches: 5. This chain's CDR3 is CASSATGTAYEQYF. In DNA, the CDR3 is TGTGCCAGCAGCGCAACCGGGACAGCCTACGAGCAGTACTTC.

The V gene is TRBV5-6, the J gene TRBJ2-3; 10 nucleotides line up with TRBD2. In germline, CDR1 is SGHDT, CDR2 YYEEEE. Trimming cost V 4 bases and J 9 bases; bases outside gene matches: 8. This CDR3 comprises 14 residues. CDR3 nucleotides: TGTGCCAGCAGCCCCAGCGGGGGGGTCGGAACGCAGTATTTT. It encodes CASSPSGGVGTQYF.

The chain recombines TRBV28 with TRBJ2-1, with 9 bases matching TRBD2. The CDR3 has 17 amino acids. Losses at the gene ends were 3 bases for V and 3 bases for J; bases not matched to a gene: 9. The germline CDR1 and CDR2 sequences are MDHEN and SYDVKM. The chain's CDR3 is CASSFPLAGADYNEQFF. The DNA for the CDR3 is TGTGCCAGCAGTTTCCCATTAGCGGGAGCGGACTACAATGAGCAGTTCTTC.

V usage is TRBV5-1 and J usage is TRBJ1-2; the match to TRBD1 covers 7 bases. After removal of 0 bases from V and 4 bases from J, the junction contained 6 bases not matched to a gene. Germline V gives CDR1 SGHRS, CDR2 YFSETQ. The CDR3 extends over 15 amino acids. The CDR3 nucleotides are TGCGCCAGCAGCTTGGCCCAGACAGGGCCCTATGGCTACACCTTC. It encodes CASSLAQTGPYGYTF.

The V and J genes are TRBV6-1 and TRBJ2-7, with D maybe TRBD2 (6 bases). Trimming shortened V by 6 bases and J by 2 bases, and 14 bases separated the two germline ends. Looked up from germline, CDR1 is MNHNS and CDR2 is SASEGT. This CDR3 has 14 amino acids. As DNA, the CDR3 is TGTGCCAGCAGCACAGGCGGAGGGACCTACGAGCAGTACTTC. It yields the protein CASSTGGGTYEQYF.

The chain carries TRBV9 and TRBJ2-7, with D perhaps being TRBD1 or TRBD2 (5 bases each). The CDR3 totals 13 residues. V lost 7 bases and J lost 0, with 11 bases in between. Germline CDR1 and CDR2: SGDLS and YYNGEE. This chain's CDR3 is CASGRDGSYEQYF. As DNA, the CDR3 is TGTGCCAGCGGCCGGGACGGCTCCTACGAGCAGTACTTC.

The rearrangement uses TRBV4-1 and TRBJ2-1; 13 bases agree with TRBD2. V dropped 4 bases and J dropped 5; count of bases not matched to a gene: 11. The germline gives CDR1 MGHRA, CDR2 YSYEKL. This CDR3 has 18 amino acids. The CDR3 loop reads CASSPIDMGLAGNNEQFF. CDR3 bases: TGCGCCAGCAGCCCGATTGATATGGGACTAGCGGGAAACAATGAGCAGTTCTTC.

The V gene is TRBV10-3, the J gene TRBJ1-2; D not resolved. Per the germline V gene, CDR1 is ENHRY and CDR2 is SYGVKD. Deletions cut 7 bases from V and 3 bases from J, with 18 bases between. The length of the CDR3 is 15 residues. CDR3 residues: CAIKKKVDGDYGYTF. CDR3 DNA: TGTGCCATCAAAAAAAAAGTGGACGGTGACTATGGCTACACCTTC.

This clone has only one observation. The chain carries TRBV6-5 and TRBJ2-5; TRBD2 aligns across 7 bases. V was clipped by 3 bases and J by 5 bases; unmatched bases: 3. Germline V gene lookup returns CDR1 MNHEY and CDR2 SVGAGI. The CDR3 runs 13 residues. The CDR3 region has the DNA TGTGCCAGCAGTTATTGGGAGGGGGAGACCCAGTACTTC. Translation: CASSYWEGETQYF.

The chain carries TRBV27 and TRBJ2-1; D is perhaps TRBD1 (6 bases). V lost 9 bases to trimming and J lost 6 bases, with 15 bases between them. This CDR3 has 13 residues. CDR1 MNHEY and CDR2 SMNVEV come from the germline V gene (reference sequence). As DNA, the CDR3 is TGTGCCAGTAGGGACACCGAATTCAATGAGCAGTTCTTC. Translated: CASRDTEFNEQFF.

The chain couples TRBV4-1 to TRBJ1-3, with a possible D match to TRBD1 (5 bases). V lost 1 base to trimming and J lost 2 bases, with 15 bases between them. CDR1 MGHRA and CDR2 YSYEKL come from the germline V gene. The length of the CDR3 is 17 residues. The CDR3 sequence is CASSQGAAARAGNTIYF. In DNA form, the CDR3 reads TGCGCCAGCAGCCAAGGAGCAGCGGCCAGGGCTGGAAACACCATATATTTT.

V usage is TRBV28 and J usage is TRBJ1-1; D may be TRBD1 (5 bases). The CDR3 totals 14 residues. The germline V gene has CDR1 MDHEN and CDR2 SYDVKM. Deletions cut 3 bases from V and 4 bases from J, with 12 bases between. Here the CDR3 reads CASSLGEGRTEAFF. The CDR3 DNA sequence: TGTGCCAGCAGTTTGGGGGAGGGTCGCACTGAAGCTTTCTTT.

The chain is built from TRBV5-4 and TRBJ2-3; possibly TRBD2 for D (5 bases). V lost 0 bases to trimming and J lost 5 bases, with 16 bases between them. This CDR3 region has 16 residues. Germline CDR1 is SGHNT and CDR2 is YYREEE (reference sequence). CDR3 sequence (DNA): TGTGCCAGCAGCTTGGCCGGGGTCGATCGGGAAGATACGCAGTATTTT. This codes for CASSLAGVDREDTQYF. Full variable domain (rest looked up from reference TRBV5-4 and TRBJ2-3): ETGVTQSPTHLIKTRGQQVTLRCSSQSGHNTVSWYQQALGQGPQFIFQYYREEENGRGNFPPRFSGLQFPNYSSELNVNALELDDSALYLCASSLAGVDREDTQYFGPGTRLTVL.

The table lists this clone with a few counts. The V gene is TRBV2, the J gene TRBJ2-2; 11 nucleotides agree with TRBD2. Trimming took 5 bases from V and 5 from J; bases not matched to a gene: 4. The CDR3 totals 15 residues. The germline CDR1 and CDR2 sequences are SNHLY and FYNNEI. The CDR3 spells CASSQTSGVTGELFF. In nucleotides, the CDR3 is TGTGCCAGCAGTCAGACTAGCGGGGTAACCGGGGAGCTGTTTTTT.

The gene calls are TRBV19 and TRBJ2-2; D is undetermined. The CDR3 extends over 16 amino acids. The V gene lost 4 bases and the J gene lost 3 bases, with 15 bases spanning the gap. The germline CDR1 and CDR2 sequences are LNHDA and SQIVND (reference sequence). The CDR3 coding sequence is TGTGCCAGTAGTACACCGCGAATCAGTGACACCGGGGAGCTGTTTTTT. It is translated as CASSTPRISDTGELFF. The full variable domain, its missing parts supplied by reference TRBV19 and TRBJ2-2, is DGGITQSPKYLFRKEGQNVTLSCEQNLNHDAMYWYRQDPGQGLRLIYYSQIVNDFQKGDIAEGYSVSREKKESFPLTVTSAQKNPTAFYLCASSTPRISDTGELFFGEGSRLTVL.

V gene TRBV19 combines with J gene TRBJ2-5, with 7 bases identical to TRBD2. The CDR3 runs to 14 residues. CDR1 and CDR2 from the germline V gene are LNHDA and SQIVND (reference sequence). After removal of 2 bases from V and 4 bases from J, the junction contained 4 bases not matched to a gene. This CDR3 reads CASSIRGEGETQYF. In DNA, the CDR3 is TGTGCCAGTAGTATACGAGGGGAGGGAGAGACCCAGTACTTC.